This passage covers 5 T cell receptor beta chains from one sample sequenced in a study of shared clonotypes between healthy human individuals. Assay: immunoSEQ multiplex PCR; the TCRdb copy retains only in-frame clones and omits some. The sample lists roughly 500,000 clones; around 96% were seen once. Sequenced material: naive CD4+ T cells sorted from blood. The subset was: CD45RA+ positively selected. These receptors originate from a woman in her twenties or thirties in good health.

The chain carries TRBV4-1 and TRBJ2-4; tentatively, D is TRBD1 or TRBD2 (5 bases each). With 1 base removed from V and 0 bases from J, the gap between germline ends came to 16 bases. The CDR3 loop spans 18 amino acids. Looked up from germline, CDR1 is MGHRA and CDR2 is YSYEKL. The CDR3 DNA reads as TGCGCCAGCAGCCAAGGAGGGGCCAGAGGACTAGCCAAAAACATTCAGTACTTC. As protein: CASSQGGARGLAKNIQYF.

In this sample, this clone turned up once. For the CDR3, the DNA is TGCAGCGTTGAACGGACTACGTCGAATGAGCAGTTCTTC. Amino acids: CSVERTTSNEQFF. The genes are TRBV29-1 and TRBJ2-1; possibly TRBD2 for D (6 bases). V lost 2 bases to trimming and J lost 7 bases, with 12 bases between them. Germline V CDR1 and CDR2: SQVTM, ANQGSEA. The CDR3 runs to 13 residues.

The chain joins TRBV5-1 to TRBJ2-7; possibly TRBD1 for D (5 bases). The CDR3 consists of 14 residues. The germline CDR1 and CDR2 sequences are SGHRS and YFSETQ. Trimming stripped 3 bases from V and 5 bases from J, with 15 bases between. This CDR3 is CASSSGSGQHEQYF. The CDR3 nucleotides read TGCGCCAGCAGCTCAGGCTCAGGGCAGCACGAGCAGTACTTC.

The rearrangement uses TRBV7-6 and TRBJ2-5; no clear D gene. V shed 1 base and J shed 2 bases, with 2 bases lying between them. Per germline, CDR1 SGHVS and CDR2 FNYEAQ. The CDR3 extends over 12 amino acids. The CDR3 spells CASSLGQETQYF. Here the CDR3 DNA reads TGTGCCAGCAGCTTAGGGCAAGAGACCCAGTACTTC.

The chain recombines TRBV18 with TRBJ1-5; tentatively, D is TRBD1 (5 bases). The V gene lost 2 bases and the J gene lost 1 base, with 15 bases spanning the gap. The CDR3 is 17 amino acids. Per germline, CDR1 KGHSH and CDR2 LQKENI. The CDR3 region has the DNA TGTGCCAGCTCACCAGGGTCAGGGATTGGAAGCAATCAGCCCCAGCATTTT. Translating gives CASSPGSGIGSNQPQHF.